This TCR beta chain was sequenced during a study of radiotherapy plus CTLA-4 blockade in lung cancer. On the study more broadly: Objective responses were observed in approximately 17% of patients, and disease control was achieved by roughly 31%.

The CDR3 totals 19 residues. Trimming took 0 bases from V and 0 from J; bases not matched to a gene: 4. Germline CDR1 and CDR2: MGHRA and YSYEKL. Overall study results and limits: In blood, TCR clones derived from the tumor expanded after radiotherapy plus ipilimumab. Interferon-beta and early blood T cell clone dynamics reportedly predicted response best.

Alongside CTLA-4 blockade with ipilimumab, patients with chemo-refractory metastatic non-small-cell lung cancer received focal radiation. Generated by immunoSEQ multiplex PCR, the TCRdb table keeps only in-frame clones and is missing some. The table lists about 98,000 clones, 80% to 85% of them singletons. In this sample, this clone turned up once. The target antigen is unknown. The material sequenced was peripheral blood, taken from a patient treated with radiotherapy plus ipilimumab. This chain links TRBV4-1 with TRBJ2-5, with TRBD2 matching over 16 bases. This clonotype was sampled from a human donor with non-small cell lung cancer who had a partial response to radiotherapy plus ipilimumab. CDR3 nucleotides: TGCGCCAGCAGCCAAGAGGGGACTAGCGGGGGGGGATACCAAGAGACCCAGTACTTC. Translating it yields CASSQEGTSGGGYQETQYF.